Below are 5 T cell receptor beta chains sequenced from a single sample in a study of blood T cell repertoires in COVID-19. This table comes from immunoSEQ multiplex PCR, and its TCRdb copy is limited to in-frame clones, with some not included. The sample carries about 120,000 clones, roughly 88% recorded once. Sequencing was performed on peripheral blood. The receptor source for this set is a woman in her sixties or seventies with acute or convalescent COVID-19.

The chain links TRBV11-2 to TRBJ2-7, with a tentative D call TRBD2 (5 bases). The CDR3 spans 15 residues. Trimming stripped 0 bases from V and 4 bases from J, with 13 bases between. The V gene's germline CDR1 is SGHAT and CDR2 FQNNGV. Here the CDR3 DNA reads TGTGCCAGCAGCTTAGAGTTGAGAGGGATGTACGAGCAGTACTTC. This sequence encodes CASSLELRGMYEQYF. Filled out from reference TRBV11-2 and TRBJ2-7, the complete variable domain reads EAGVAQSPRYKIIEKRQSVAFWCNPISGHATLYWYQQILGQGPKLLIQFQNNGVVDDSQLPKDRFSAERLKGVDSTLKIQPAKLEDSAVYLCASSLELRGMYEQYFGPGTRLTVT.

The chain is built from TRBV6-5 and TRBJ2-1; TRBD2 matches 8 bases. V dropped 8 bases and J dropped 10; count of bases not matched to a gene: 10. In germline, CDR1 is MNHEY, CDR2 SVGAGI. The CDR3 sequence is 13 residues long. CDR3 loop: CASRAGGAQEQFF. CDR3 DNA sequence: TGTGCCAGCCGGGCCGGGGGGGCCCAGGAGCAGTTCTTC.

This clone was seen just once. The J gene is TRBJ2-1, the V gene TRBV18; tentatively, D is TRBD2 (5 bases). The germline gives CDR1 KGHSH, CDR2 LQKENI. The V end lost 3 bases, the J end lost 5 bases, and 14 bases lay between the germline ends. This CDR3 is 15 amino acids long. The CDR3 loop is CASSPTSVPNNEQFF. DNA for the CDR3: TGTGCCAGCTCACCTACTAGTGTTCCCAACAATGAGCAGTTCTTC.

The chain uses TRBV19 and TRBJ1-1; D is ambiguous. The germline V gene has CDR1 LNHDA and CDR2 SQIVND (reference sequence). V gave up 5 bases and J gave up 5 bases, with 15 bases separating them. The CDR3 has 14 amino acids. This CDR3 reads CASSPNRGRTEAFF. Written as DNA, the CDR3 is TGTGCCAGTAGTCCCAACAGAGGGAGGACTGAAGCTTTCTTT.

The chain combines TRBV6-6 with TRBJ2-4, with D maybe TRBD1 (5 bases). V dropped 6 bases and J dropped 9 bases, with 12 bases sitting between them. The CDR3 contains 12 residues. Germline CDR1 MNHNY, CDR2 SVGAGI (reference sequence). CDR3 sequence: CASSLTQGIQYF. DNA of the CDR3: TGTGCCAGCAGCCTAACTCAGGGCATTCAGTACTTC.